This T cell receptor beta chain was profiled in a study of shared clonotypes between healthy human individuals. Looking at the study overall: Per donor, CD8 memory used one plate, CD8 naive used two, CD4 memory used three and CD4 naive used three. General study findings and limits: Between a handful of donors, naive CD4 clonotypes were shared at a level of about 5%.

In regard to this clone: Its cognate antigen is unknown.

Germline V gene data show CDR1 as SGHNT and CDR2 as YENEEA. V was clipped by 5 bases and J by 2 bases, with 14 bases between them. The CDR3 extends over 15 amino acids. CD45RA+ naive and CD45RA-negative memory subsets were separated from CD4+ cells. Authors' analysis steps: ImmunoSEQ output lacked quality scores and full-length reads, limiting matched filtering. Clones were sequenced by immunoSEQ multiplex PCR, and TCRdb holds only the in-frame ones, with some missing. D and trimming come from the DNA, and the V and J calls and clone size come from that table. There are fewer than 3 million clones in the sample; around 90% occur only once, and 0.37% lies in the top ten.

This receptor was identified in a man between 18 and 35 years old in good health. Some clones in this sample may be carry-over from other donors' samples. This chain links TRBV11-3 with TRBJ2-3, with D possibly TRBD2 on 6 matching bases. The sample taken for sequencing was naive CD4+ T cells from PBMCs. The subset: CD45RA+ positively selected. CDR3 in DNA: TGTGCCAGCAGCCAGATGGGCGGGAACACAGATACGCAGTATTTT. This sequence encodes CASSQMGGNTDTQYF.